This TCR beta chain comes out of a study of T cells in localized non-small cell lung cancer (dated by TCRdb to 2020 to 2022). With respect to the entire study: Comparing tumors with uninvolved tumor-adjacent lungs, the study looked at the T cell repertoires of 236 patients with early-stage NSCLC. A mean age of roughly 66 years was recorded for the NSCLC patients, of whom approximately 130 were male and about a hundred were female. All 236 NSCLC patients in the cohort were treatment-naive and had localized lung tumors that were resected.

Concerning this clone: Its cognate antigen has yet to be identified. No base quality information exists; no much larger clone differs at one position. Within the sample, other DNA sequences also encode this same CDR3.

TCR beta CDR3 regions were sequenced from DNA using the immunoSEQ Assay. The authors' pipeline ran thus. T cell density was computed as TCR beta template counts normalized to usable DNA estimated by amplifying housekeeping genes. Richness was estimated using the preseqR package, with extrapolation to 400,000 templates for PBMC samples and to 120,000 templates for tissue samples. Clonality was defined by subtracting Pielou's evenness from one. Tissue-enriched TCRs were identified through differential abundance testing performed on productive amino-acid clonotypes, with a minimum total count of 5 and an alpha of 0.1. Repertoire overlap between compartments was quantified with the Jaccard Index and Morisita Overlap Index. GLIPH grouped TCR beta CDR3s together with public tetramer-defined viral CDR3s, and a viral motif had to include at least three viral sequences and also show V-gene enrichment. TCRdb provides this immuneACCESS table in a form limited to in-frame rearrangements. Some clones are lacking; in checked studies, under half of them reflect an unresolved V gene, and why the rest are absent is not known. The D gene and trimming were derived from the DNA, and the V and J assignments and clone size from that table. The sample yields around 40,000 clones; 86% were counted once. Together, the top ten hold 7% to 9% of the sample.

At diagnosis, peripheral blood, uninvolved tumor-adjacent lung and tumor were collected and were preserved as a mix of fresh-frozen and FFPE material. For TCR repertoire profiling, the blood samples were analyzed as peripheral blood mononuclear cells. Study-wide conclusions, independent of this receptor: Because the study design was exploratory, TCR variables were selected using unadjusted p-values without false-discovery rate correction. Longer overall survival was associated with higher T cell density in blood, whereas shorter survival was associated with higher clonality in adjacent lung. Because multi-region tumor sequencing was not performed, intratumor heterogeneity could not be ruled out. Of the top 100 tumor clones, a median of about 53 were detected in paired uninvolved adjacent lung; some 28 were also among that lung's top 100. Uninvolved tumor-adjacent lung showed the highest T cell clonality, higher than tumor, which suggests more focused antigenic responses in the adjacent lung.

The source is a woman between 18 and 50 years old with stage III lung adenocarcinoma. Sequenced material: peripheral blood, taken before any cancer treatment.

The CDR3 reads as follows: CASSVEQVTDTQYF. The sequence in DNA is TGTGCCAGCAGCGTAGAACAGGTAACGGATACGCAGTATTTT. The sequence links TRBV9 to TRBJ2-3, with a weak D call of TRBD1 (5 bases match). Taken from cysteine to phenylalanine, the CDR3 has 14 residues. Here the CDR3 DNA is all that survives: 42 bases in frame from base 1. V was cut back by 0 bases and J by 6 bases, leaving a gap of 11 bases between them. CDR1 and CDR2, looked up from the germline V gene, are SGDLS and YYNGEE.